This T cell receptor beta chain was retrieved from a study of T cells in Graves' hyperthyroidism and ophthalmopathy. Thyroid ultrasound, orbital computed tomography, clinical symptoms, and serum thyroxine and TRAb underpinned diagnoses. RNA transcripts gave rise to amplified TCR beta CDR3 regions. HTBI primers drove first-round RT-PCR of the TCR CDR3. TCRdb redid the calling of the multiplex PCR reads with MiXCR, one entry per CDR3 protein. The data show about half a million distinct CDR3 sequences, about 16% seen once. This clonotype was seen a few times. CDR3 length: 14 amino acids. The germline gives CDR1 MNHEY, CDR2 SVGEGT. Trimming took 7 bases from V and 4 from J, leaving 17 bases between them.

The chain employs TRBV6-2 or TRBV6-3 and TRBJ2-7; D is unresolved. The TCR originated in a woman aged 30 to 39 with Graves' ophthalmopathy. The sample was blood. The CDR3 DNA is TGTGCCAGCACGCGTCCGGGCCAAGTTTACGAGCAGTACTTC. It encodes CASTRPGQVYEQYF.